These 11 T cell receptor beta chains originate from one sample sequenced in a study of blood T cell repertoires in COVID-19. Profiling relied on immunoSEQ multiplex PCR, and the TCRdb table lists in-frame clones only, not all of them. This table holds about 170,000 clones, about 86% found once. The sample was peripheral blood. Receptors originate from a woman aged 55-70 years with COVID-19, enrolled during active disease.

This clone has a single count. This chain connects TRBV27 to TRBJ1-6; 8 bases are a match to TRBD1. The CDR3 is 16 residues long. Looked up from germline, CDR1 is MNHEY and CDR2 is SMNVEV (reference sequence). The V segment lost 6 bases and the J segment 6 bases; nucleotides outside the gene matches: 10. The CDR3, as DNA: TGTGCCAGCAGGATAACACCAGGGGGCGGTAATTCACCCCTCCACTTT. This gives the protein CASRITPGGGNSPLHF.

The CDR3 reads CASSIGSAGGLVYEQYF. Written as DNA, the CDR3 is TGTGCCAGTAGTATAGGCTCAGCGGGAGGGCTCGTCTACGAGCAGTACTTC. The chain links TRBV19 to TRBJ2-7; TRBD2 aligns across 10 bases. The V gene's germline CDR1 is LNHDA and CDR2 SQIVND (reference sequence). The CDR3 contains 17 residues. V was pared by 1 base and J by 3 bases, with 9 bases of the junction left unmatched.

V is TRBV30 and J is TRBJ2-1, with 8 bases aligning to TRBD2. The junction had 13 bases not matched to a gene; V was cut back by 0 bases and J by 6 bases. This CDR3 is built from 17 residues. Germline V gene data show CDR1 as GTSNPN and CDR2 as SVGIG (reference sequence). The CDR3: CAWSVPRRTSWGNEQFF. For the CDR3, the DNA is TGTGCCTGGAGTGTCCCACGACGGACTAGCTGGGGCAATGAGCAGTTCTTC.

This rearrangement joins TRBV4-2 to TRBJ2-2; 8 nucleotides match TRBD2. The CDR3 has 16 residues. V was pared by 0 bases and J by 6 bases, with 6 bases of the junction left unmatched. The V gene's germline CDR1 is LGHNA and CDR2 YNFKEQ. CDR3 region: CASSQDKSGSSGELFF. The CDR3 coding sequence is TGTGCCAGCAGCCAAGATAAGAGCGGGAGCTCCGGGGAGCTGTTTTTT.

The rearrangement joins TRBV29-1 to TRBJ2-7; 12 bases match TRBD1. Germline values: CDR1 SQVTM, CDR2 ANQGSEA. Trimming at V came to 7 bases and at J to 7 bases, leaving 8 bases not matched to a gene. The CDR3 is made up of 13 amino acids. The CDR3 DNA sequence: TGCAGCGCCGGGACAGGGGGCTACAGGGAGCAGTACTTC. Protein: CSAGTGGYREQYF.

With respect to this clone: The sample has other DNA sequences that encode this CDR3 too. The chain couples TRBV9 to TRBJ1-4, with 7 nucleotides matching TRBD1. The junction had 0 bases not matched to a gene; V was cut back by 1 base and J by 0 bases. The CDR3 has 15 residues. From germline, CDR1 is SGDLS and CDR2 YYNGEE. The CDR3 protein is CASSVQGATNEKLFF. The CDR3, as DNA: TGTGCCAGCAGCGTACAGGGGGCAACTAATGAAAAACTGTTTTTT.

The chain combines TRBV7-9 with TRBJ1-1; 9 bases match TRBD1. Germline V lookup: CDR1 SEHNR, CDR2 FQNEAQ (reference sequence). With V trimmed by 1 base and J by 7 bases, 4 bases remained unmatched. This CDR3 has 14 amino acids. The CDR3 DNA reads TGTGCCAGCAGCTTAGACAGGGGGCTAATTGAAGCTTTCTTT. Translation gives CASSLDRGLIEAFF.

The chain couples TRBV7-9 to TRBJ2-7; D not certain. The germline gives CDR1 SEHNR, CDR2 FQNEAQ (reference sequence). The V end lost 5 bases, the J end lost 4 bases, and 9 bases lay between the germline ends. CDR3 length equals 12 residues. The CDR3 sequence is CASSRHQYEQYF. The CDR3 nucleotides read TGTGCCAGCAGCCGTCATCAGTACGAGCAGTACTTC.

This chain uses TRBV7-9 with TRBJ2-1; the match to TRBD2 covers 14 bases. CDR3 size: 18 residues. CDR1 is SEHNR and CDR2 is FQNEAQ in the germline V gene (reference sequence). Germline trimming cut 3 bases from V and 7 bases from J; bases unmatched to any gene: 11. The DNA for the CDR3 is TGTGCCAGCAGCTTTGGACTAGCGGGAGGCAGGCCGCGGAATGAGCAGTTCTTC. It specifies CASSFGLAGGRPRNEQFF.

This chain links TRBV7-8 with TRBJ2-5; TRBD2 agrees at 13 bases. CDR1 SGHVS and CDR2 FQNEAQ come from the germline V gene. The CDR3 is 17 amino acids. V lost 5 bases and J lost 1; bases outside the gene matches: 7. DNA of the CDR3: TGTGCCAGCAGCCAAGGACTAGCGGGAGTAATCCAAGAGACCCAGTACTTC. This gives the protein CASSQGLAGVIQETQYF. Drawing the rest from reference TRBV7-8 and TRBJ2-5, the complete variable domain is GAGVSQSPRYKVAKRGQDVALRCDPISGHVSLFWYQQALGQGPEFLTYFQNEAQLDKSGLPSDRFFAERPEGSVSTLKIQRTQQEDSAVYLCASSQGLAGVIQETQYFGPGTRLLVL.

The gene calls are TRBV9 and TRBJ2-3, with a tentative D call TRBD2 (6 bases). The ends were cut back, 3 bases at V and 5 bases at J, with 7 bases in the middle. This CDR3 has 12 amino acids. Germline-derived CDR1 and CDR2 are SGDLS and YYNGEE. This CDR3 is CASSAGGDTQYF. Written as DNA, the CDR3 is TGTGCCAGCAGCGCCGGGGGAGATACGCAGTATTTT.